The rows below give T cell receptor beta chains drawn from one sample of a study of T cell repertoires in cytomegalovirus infection. MiXCR was run by TCRdb on the reads, yielding one entry per CDR3 protein. The data hold a few hundred thousand distinct CDR3 sequences, with 35% to 50% observed a single time. No antigen has been assigned to these receptors. Sequences were derived from cultured PBMCs, sampled from culture after CMV antigen stimulation. The receptors stem from a human donor in good health (CMV status not recorded). Some clones in this sample may be carry-over from other donors' samples. The CDR3 runs from the conserved cysteine through the conserved F or W. The D gene is left open where the match is weak. Expanded clones get a size class; other rows say once, few or many, or leave the size out.

size	length	V	D	J	CDR3	DNA
NA	15	TRBV7-2	NA	TRBJ2-3	CASSPAVGYTDTQYF	TGTGCCAGCAGCCCAGCGGTCGGTTACACAGATACGCAGTATTTT
NA	13	TRBV6-6	NA	TRBJ1-5	CASREGSNQPQHF	TGTGCCAGCAGGGAAGGGAGCAATCAGCCCCAGCATTTT
few	14	TRBV11-3	TRBD2	TRBJ2-1	CASSSAGGFNEQFF	TGTGCCAGCAGCTCGGCGGGAGGGTTCAATGAGCAGTTCTTC
NA	15	TRBV28	NA	TRBJ1-5	CASRLSRDSNQPQHF	TGTGCCAGCAGATTGTCCCGGGATAGCAATCAGCCCCAGCATTTT
NA	13	TRBV6-2/TRBV6-3	TRBD2	TRBJ2-5	CASLTSGQETQYF	TGTGCCAGTCTAACTAGCGGCCAAGAGACCCAGTACTTC
NA	14	TRBV7-9	NA	TRBJ1-1	CASSPYVVNTEAFF	TGTGCCAGCAGCCCTTATGTAGTGAACACTGAAGCTTTCTTT
once	13	TRBV30	TRBD2	TRBJ2-3	CASRLAGSDTQYF	TGTGCCTCCAGACTAGCGGGATCAGATACGCAGTATTTT
NA	15	TRBV12-3/TRBV12-4	TRBD2	TRBJ2-5	CASRTAGGSQETQYF	TGTGCCAGCAGAACTGCGGGGGGGAGCCAAGAGACCCAGTACTTC
NA	16	TRBV20-1	NA	TRBJ1-5	CSARDHSIGLNQPQHF	TGCAGTGCTAGAGATCACTCGATAGGGCTCAATCAGCCCCAGCATTTT
NA	16	TRBV12-3/TRBV12-4	TRBD1	TRBJ1-2	CASTRDRGGSNYGYTF	TGTGCCAGCACCCGGGACAGGGGGGGATCCAACTATGGCTACACCTTC
NA	13	TRBV12-3/TRBV12-4	NA	TRBJ1-5	CASTIGGGQPQHF	TGTGCCAGCACCATCGGGGGCGGTCAGCCCCAGCATTTT
NA	14	TRBV20-1	NA	TRBJ2-7	CSARRRQAPYEQYF	TGCAGTGCTAGACGGCGGCAGGCACCCTACGAGCAGTACTTC
NA	14	TRBV9	NA	TRBJ2-1	CATEPGSSYNEQFF	TGTGCCACAGAACCGGGCAGCTCCTACAATGAGCAGTTCTTC
NA	12	TRBV27	TRBD1	TRBJ2-7	CASGTVPYEQYF	TGTGCCAGCGGGACAGTGCCCTACGAGCAGTACTTC
once	17	TRBV4-1	TRBD1	TRBJ1-2	CASSQAGTGGSGSGYTF	TGTGCCAGCAGCCAGGCCGGGACAGGGGGCTCGGGGTCGGGCTACACCTTC
NA	14	TRBV12-3/TRBV12-4	TRBD1	TRBJ2-7	CASSTGTVAYEQYF	TGTGCCAGCAGTACCGGGACAGTTGCTTACGAGCAGTACTTC
NA	13	TRBV6-1	NA	TRBJ2-7	CASSGKGDYEQYF	TGTGCCAGCTCGGGAAAAGGGGACTACGAGCAGTACTTC
NA	16	TRBV6-1	NA	TRBJ2-1	CASNFLKGSANNEQFF	TGTGCCAGCAACTTCCTTAAGGGGTCTGCAAACAATGAGCAGTTCTTC
NA	14	TRBV7-9	TRBD1	TRBJ1-4	CASATDRGDEKLFF	TGTGCCAGCGCAACGGACAGGGGGGATGAAAAACTGTTTTTT
few	16	TRBV4-1	NA	TRBJ2-1	CASSQGHLGAGDEQFF	TGCGCCAGCAGCCAAGGGCATCTGGGGGCCGGGGATGAGCAGTTCTTC
few	17	TRBV7-2	NA	TRBJ2-7	CASSLAIRSRFSYEQYF	TGTGCCAGCAGCTTAGCGATACGGTCACGATTCTCCTACGAGCAGTACTTC
few	12	TRBV7-2	NA	TRBJ1-3	CASSLSLNTIYF	TGTGCCAGCAGCTTAAGTTTAAACACCATATATTTT
few	17	TRBV7-2	TRBD1	TRBJ1-4	CASSLVFPGQGAGKLFF	TGTGCCAGCAGCTTAGTTTTCCCGGGACAGGGGGCCGGAAAACTGTTTTTT
NA	18	TRBV4-1	TRBD2	TRBJ2-2	CASSQEGSGRANTGELFF	TGCGCCAGCAGCCAAGAGGGTAGCGGGAGAGCGAACACCGGGGAGCTGTTTTTT
NA	14	TRBV7-2	NA	TRBJ2-7	CASSLGTAFNEQYF	TGTGCCAGCAGCTTGGGGACGGCGTTCAACGAGCAGTACTTC
NA	12	TRBV7-2	NA	TRBJ2-7	CASSQWGDEQYF	TGTGCCAGCAGCCAGTGGGGGGACGAGCAGTACTTC
NA	16	TRBV23-1	NA	TRBJ2-3	CASSQTPVLGTDTQYF	TGCGCCAGCAGTCAAACCCCCGTCCTGGGAACAGATACGCAGTATTTT
few	12	TRBV6-5	NA	TRBJ1-1	CASSYGAGEAFF	TGTGCCAGCAGTTACGGCGCGGGTGAAGCTTTCTTT
NA	15	TRBV11-2	TRBD1	TRBJ2-2	CASSLATGVPGELFF	TGTGCCAGCAGCTTAGCGACAGGGGTACCCGGGGAGCTGTTTTTT
NA	13	TRBV4-1	NA	TRBJ2-3	CASSQVDVDTQYF	TGCGCCAGCAGCCAAGTGGACGTAGATACGCAGTATTTT
NA	14	TRBV20-1	NA	TRBJ2-5	CSARDGRGGETQYF	TGCAGTGCTAGAGATGGAAGGGGCGGAGAGACCCAGTACTTC
NA	17	TRBV7-9	TRBD1	TRBJ2-5	CASSQQRTGGYQETQYF	TGTGCCAGCAGCCAACAGCGGACAGGGGGGTACCAAGAGACCCAGTACTTC
few	14	TRBV7-8	NA	TRBJ2-7	CASSPSRGSHEQYF	TGTGCCAGCAGCCCCAGTCGAGGGAGCCACGAGCAGTACTTC
NA	14	TRBV20-1	NA	TRBJ1-6	CSARDGGRRSALHF	TGCAGTGCTAGAGATGGGGGCCGGCGTTCAGCCCTCCACTTT
NA	16	TRBV18	NA	TRBJ1-1	CASSPVSQGTNTEAFF	TGTGCCAGCTCACCAGTATCCCAGGGGACCAACACTGAAGCTTTCTTT
few	16	TRBV4-1	TRBD1	TRBJ1-1	CASSQEIRQGGTEAFF	TGCGCCAGCAGCCAAGAGATCAGACAGGGCGGAACTGAAGCTTTCTTT
NA	10	TRBV7-6	NA	TRBJ1-5	CASSGRPQHF	TGTGCCAGCAGCGGTAGGCCCCAGCATTTT
NA	15	TRBV7-6	TRBD1	TRBJ2-3	CASSRDRGLTDTQYF	TGTGCCAGCAGTCGGGACAGGGGGCTCACAGATACGCAGTATTTT
NA	12	TRBV10-3	NA	TRBJ2-1	CAISKADNEQFF	TGTGCCATCAGTAAGGCTGACAATGAGCAGTTCTTC
few	15	TRBV5-4	NA	TRBJ2-3	CASSPEGGPLDTQYF	TGTGCCAGCAGCCCCGAGGGGGGGCCCTTGGATACGCAGTATTTT
NA	16	TRBV2	NA	TRBJ2-6	CASSEEGKAGANVLTF	TGTGCCAGCAGTGAAGAAGGGAAGGCTGGGGCCAACGTCCTGACTTTC
NA	14	TRBV6-5	TRBD2	TRBJ2-1	CASSARREGNEQFF	TGTGCCAGCAGCGCTCGGCGGGAGGGCAATGAGCAGTTCTTC
NA	14	TRBV7-6	NA	TRBJ2-1	CASSLGAIRNEQFF	TGTGCCAGCAGCTTAGGTGCCATCCGCAATGAGCAGTTCTTC